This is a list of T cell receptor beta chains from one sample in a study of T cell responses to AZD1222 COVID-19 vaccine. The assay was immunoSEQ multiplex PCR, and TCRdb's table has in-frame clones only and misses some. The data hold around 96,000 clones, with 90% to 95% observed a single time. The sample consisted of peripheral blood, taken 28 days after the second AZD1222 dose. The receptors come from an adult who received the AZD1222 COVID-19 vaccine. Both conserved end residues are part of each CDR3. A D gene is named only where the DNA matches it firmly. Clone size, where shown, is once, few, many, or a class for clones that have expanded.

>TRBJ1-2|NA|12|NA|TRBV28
TGTGCCAGCAGCCCGGGAGATGTGGGCTACACCTTC
CASSPGDVGYTF
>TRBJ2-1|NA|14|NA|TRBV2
TGTGCCAGCAGTCTCCGGACGGTCTACAATGAGCAGTTCTTC
CASSLRTVYNEQFF
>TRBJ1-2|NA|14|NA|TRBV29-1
TGCAGCGTGGCCCCGGGGGAAGCTAACTATGGCTACACCTTC
CSVAPGEANYGYTF
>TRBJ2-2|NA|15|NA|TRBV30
TGTGCCTGGGAGGTAGGGGGTCCGAACACCGGGGAGCTGTTTTTT
CAWEVGGPNTGELFF
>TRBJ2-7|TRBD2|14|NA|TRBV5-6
TGTGCCAGCAGTACGGGACTAGCCTTATACGAGCAGTACTTC
CASSTGLALYEQYF
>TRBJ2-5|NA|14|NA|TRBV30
TGTGCCTGGAGTCCGGGGCTAGGAGAAGGGACCCAGTACTTC
CAWSPGLGEGTQYF
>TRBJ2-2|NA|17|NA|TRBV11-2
TGTGCCAGCAGCTTCTCACCGGGACTGACGAACACCGGGGAGCTGTTTTTT
CASSFSPGLTNTGELFF
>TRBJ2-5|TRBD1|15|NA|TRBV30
TGTGCCTGGAGTGTACGGCAGGGGGCGACGGAGACCCAGTACTTC
CAWSVRQGATETQYF
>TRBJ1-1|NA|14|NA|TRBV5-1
TGCGCCAGCAGCTTGGCTCGGGGACCCACTGAAGCTTTCTTT
CASSLARGPTEAFF
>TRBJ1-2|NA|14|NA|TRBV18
TGTGCCAGCTCACCACCTCAGAGGGAGCCGGGCTACACCTTC
CASSPPQREPGYTF
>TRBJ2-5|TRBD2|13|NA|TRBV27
TGTGCCATTGGGACTAGCGGGCAAGAGACCCAGTACTTC
CAIGTSGQETQYF
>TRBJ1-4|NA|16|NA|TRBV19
TGTGCCAGTAGTATAGATTGGGGCAGGGGATTCGAAAAACTGTTTTTT
CASSIDWGRGFEKLFF
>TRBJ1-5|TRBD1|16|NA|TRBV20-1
TGCAGTGCAAGTAACAGGGGGGGGTTGGGCAATCAGCCCCAGCATTTT
CSASNRGGLGNQPQHF
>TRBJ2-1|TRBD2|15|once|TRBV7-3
TGTGCCAGCAGCTTATTCTCGGGGGGGTACAATGAGCAGTTCTTC
CASSLFSGGYNEQFF
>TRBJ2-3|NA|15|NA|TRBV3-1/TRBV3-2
TGTGCCAGCAGCCAACCTCAGGGTTACACAGATACGCAGTATTTT
CASSQPQGYTDTQYF
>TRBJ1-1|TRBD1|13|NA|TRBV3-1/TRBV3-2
TGTGCCAGCAGCCGGGACAGGTTGAGTGAAGCTTTCTTT
CASSRDRLSEAFF
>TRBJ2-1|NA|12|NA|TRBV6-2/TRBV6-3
TGTGCCAGCAGTAGGTCCTACAATGAGCAGTTCTTC
CASSRSYNEQFF
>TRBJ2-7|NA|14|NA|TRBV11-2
TGTGCCAGCAAGACAACTAGCCGGGTCTACGAGCAGTACTTC
CASKTTSRVYEQYF
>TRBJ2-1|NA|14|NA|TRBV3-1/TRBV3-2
TGTGCCAGCAGCCAGAGCCTAAAGTGGTATGAGCAGTTCTTC
CASSQSLKWYEQFF
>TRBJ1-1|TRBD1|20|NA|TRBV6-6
TGTGCCAGCAGCCTAAGCACCCCGGGACAGGGGCTGTCAATGAACACTGAAGCTTTCTTT
CASSLSTPGQGLSMNTEAFF
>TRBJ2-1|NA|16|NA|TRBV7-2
TGTGCCAGCAGCTTAGTGGCGGGATCCTCCTACAATGAGCAGTTCTTC
CASSLVAGSSYNEQFF
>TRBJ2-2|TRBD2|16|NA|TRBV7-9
TGTGCCAGCAGCTTAGTAGCGGGAGCGGGCACCGGGGAGCTGTTTTTT
CASSLVAGAGTGELFF
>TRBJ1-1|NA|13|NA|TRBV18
TGTGCCAGCTCACTTCAATGGACATCTGAAGCTTTCTTT
CASSLQWTSEAFF
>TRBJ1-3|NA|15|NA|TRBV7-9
TGTGCCAGCAGCTTCGGAGGGAGCTCTGGAAACACCATATATTTT
CASSFGGSSGNTIYF
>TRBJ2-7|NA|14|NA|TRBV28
TGTGCCAGCAGTTTCCCAAGGCCGGCCTACGAGCAGTACTTC
CASSFPRPAYEQYF
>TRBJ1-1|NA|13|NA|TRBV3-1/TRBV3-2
TGTGCCAGCAGCCAACGCCACGGGACTGAAGCTTTCTTT
CASSQRHGTEAFF
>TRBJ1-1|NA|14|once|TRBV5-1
TGCGCCAGCAGCTTGCTATCCCGTGGGCGTGAAGCTTTCTTT
CASSLLSRGREAFF
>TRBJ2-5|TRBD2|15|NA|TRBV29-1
TGCAGCGTTACGTTTAGCGGGGGGGCCGGAGAGACCCAGTACTTC
CSVTFSGGAGETQYF
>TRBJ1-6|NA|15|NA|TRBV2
TGTGCCAGCAGTGAAGCCACACCCGGGGTTTCACCCCTCCACTTT
CASSEATPGVSPLHF
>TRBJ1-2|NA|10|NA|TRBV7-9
TGTGCCAGCACCAGAGATGGCTACACCTTC
CASTRDGYTF
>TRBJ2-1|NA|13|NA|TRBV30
TGTGCCTGGGACGGGGGCTCCTACAATGAGCAGTTCTTC
CAWDGGSYNEQFF
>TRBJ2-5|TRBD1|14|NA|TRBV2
TGTGCCAGCAGTAAATCACAGGGGTGGGAGACCCAGTACTTC
CASSKSQGWETQYF
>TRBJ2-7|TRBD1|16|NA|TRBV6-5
TGTGCCAGCAGTTACTCATCCGGGACAGGGGGCTACGAGCAGTACTTC
CASSYSSGTGGYEQYF
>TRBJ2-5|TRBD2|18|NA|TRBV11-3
TGTGCCAGCAGCCCAGGGACTAGCGGGGGTCTGGGAGGAGAGACCCAGTACTTC
CASSPGTSGGLGGETQYF
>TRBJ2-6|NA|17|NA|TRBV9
TGTGCCAGCAGCGTAGATCCTCGGATCTCTGGGGCCAACGTCCTGACTTTC
CASSVDPRISGANVLTF
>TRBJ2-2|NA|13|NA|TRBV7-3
TGTGCCAGCAGCTTAACCCACTCCGGGGAGCTGTTTTTT
CASSLTHSGELFF
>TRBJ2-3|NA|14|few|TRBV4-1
TGCGCCAGCAGCCAGGTGATACGCACAGATACGCAGTATTTT
CASSQVIRTDTQYF
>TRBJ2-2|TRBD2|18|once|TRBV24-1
TGTGCCACCAGTGATTTAAGTTCTAGCGGGAGTTTTACCGGGGAGCTGTTTTTT
CATSDLSSSGSFTGELFF
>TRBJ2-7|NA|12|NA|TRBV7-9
TGTGCCAGCAGTAGGAGTACCTACGAGCAGTACTTC
CASSRSTYEQYF
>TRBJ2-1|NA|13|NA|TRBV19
TGTGCCAGTAGCATGGGAAACTACAATGAGCAGTTCTTC
CASSMGNYNEQFF
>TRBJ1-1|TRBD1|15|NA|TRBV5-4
TGTGCCAGCAGCGAGAAGACAGGGGGCGAAACTGAAGCTTTCTTT
CASSEKTGGETEAFF
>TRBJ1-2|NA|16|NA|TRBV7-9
TGTGCCAGCACCGAACCTCAGGGTCTTATGGGCTATGGCTACACCTTC
CASTEPQGLMGYGYTF
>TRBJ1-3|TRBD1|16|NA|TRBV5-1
TGCGCCAGCAGCGAAGCGACAGGGCGCTCTGGAAACACCATATATTTT
CASSEATGRSGNTIYF
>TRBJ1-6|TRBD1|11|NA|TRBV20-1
TGCAGTGCTACAGGGGGCTCACCCCTCCACTTT
CSATGGSPLHF
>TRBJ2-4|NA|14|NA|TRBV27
TGTGCCAGCAGTTTCAGGGACTCCAAAAACATTCAGTACTTC
CASSFRDSKNIQYF
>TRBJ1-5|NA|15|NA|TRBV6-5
TGTGCCAGCAGTTACAAACAGGGTGGCAATCAGCCCCAGCATTTT
CASSYKQGGNQPQHF
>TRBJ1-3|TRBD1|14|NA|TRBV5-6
TGTGCCAGCAGCCCTACAGGGGCTGGAAACACCATATATTTT
CASSPTGAGNTIYF
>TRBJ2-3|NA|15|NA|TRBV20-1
TGCAGTGCTAGTAGCCCCAGCCTTAACACAGATACGCAGTATTTT
CSASSPSLNTDTQYF
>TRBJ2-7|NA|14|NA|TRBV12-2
TGTGCAAGTCGCCCAAAGGACAGGGCGTGTGAGCAGTACTTC
CASRPKDRACEQYF
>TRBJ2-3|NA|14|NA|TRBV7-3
TGTGCCAGCAGCTCGGACGGGCGCACAGATACGCAGTATTTT
CASSSDGRTDTQYF
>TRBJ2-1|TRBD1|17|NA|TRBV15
TGTGCCACCAGCAGGGCCGGGACAGGGGGCGGTGGCGATGAGCAGTTCTTC
CATSRAGTGGGGDEQFF
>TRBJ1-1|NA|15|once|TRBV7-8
TGTGCCAGCAGCTTAGAGTCCGGGACAATGACTGAAGCTTTCTTT
CASSLESGTMTEAFF
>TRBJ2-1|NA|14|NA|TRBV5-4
TGTGCCAGCAGCTCCCCGGGTCAGGACAATGAGCAGTTCTTC
CASSSPGQDNEQFF
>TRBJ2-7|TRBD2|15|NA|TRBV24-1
TGTGCCACCAGTGATCCCAGCGGGAGCTCCTACGAGCAGTACTTC
CATSDPSGSSYEQYF